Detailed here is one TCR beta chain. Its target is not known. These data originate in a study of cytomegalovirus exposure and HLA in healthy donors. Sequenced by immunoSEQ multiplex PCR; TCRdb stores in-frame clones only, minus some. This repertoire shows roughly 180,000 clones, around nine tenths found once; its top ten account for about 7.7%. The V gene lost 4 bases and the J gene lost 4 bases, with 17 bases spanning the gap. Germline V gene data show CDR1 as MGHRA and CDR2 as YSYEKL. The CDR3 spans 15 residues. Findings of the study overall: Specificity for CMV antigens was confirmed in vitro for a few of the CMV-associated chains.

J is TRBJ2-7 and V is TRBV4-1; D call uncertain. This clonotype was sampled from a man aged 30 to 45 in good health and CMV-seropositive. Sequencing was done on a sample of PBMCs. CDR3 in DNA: TGCGCCAGCAGCCCCTCGGATTCGTTCAGTTACGAGCAGTACTTC. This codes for CASSPSDSFSYEQYF.